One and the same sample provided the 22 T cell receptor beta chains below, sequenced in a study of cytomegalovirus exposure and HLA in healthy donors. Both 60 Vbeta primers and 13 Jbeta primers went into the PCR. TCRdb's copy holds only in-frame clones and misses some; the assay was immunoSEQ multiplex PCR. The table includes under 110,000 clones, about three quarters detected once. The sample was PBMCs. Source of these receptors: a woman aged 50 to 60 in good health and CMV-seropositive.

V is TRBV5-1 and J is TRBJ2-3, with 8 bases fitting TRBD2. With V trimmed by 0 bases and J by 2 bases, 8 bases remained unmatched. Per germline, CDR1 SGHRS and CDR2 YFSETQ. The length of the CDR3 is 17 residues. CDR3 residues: CASSLDGGGYFTDTQYF. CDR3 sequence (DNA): TGCGCCAGCAGCTTGGATGGCGGGGGGTACTTCACAGATACGCAGTATTTT. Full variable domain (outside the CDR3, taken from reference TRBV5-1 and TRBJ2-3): KAGVTQTPRYLIKTRGQQVTLSCSPISGHRSVSWYQQTPGQGLQFLFEYFSETQRNKGNFPGRFSGRQFSNSRSEMNVSTLELGDSALYLCASSLDGGGYFTDTQYFGPGTRLTVL.

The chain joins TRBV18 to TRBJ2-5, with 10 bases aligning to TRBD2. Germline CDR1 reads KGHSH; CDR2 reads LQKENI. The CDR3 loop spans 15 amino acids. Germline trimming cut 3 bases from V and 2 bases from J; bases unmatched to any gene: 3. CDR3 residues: CASSPSGGLQETQYF. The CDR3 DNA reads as TGTGCCAGCTCACCTAGCGGGGGGCTACAAGAGACCCAGTACTTC.

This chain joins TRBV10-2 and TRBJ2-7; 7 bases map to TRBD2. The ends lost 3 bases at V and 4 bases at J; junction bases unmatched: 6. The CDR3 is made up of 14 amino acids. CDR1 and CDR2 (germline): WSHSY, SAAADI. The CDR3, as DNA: TGCGCCAGCAGTGAAGTCAGCGGGGTTTACGAGCAGTACTTC. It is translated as CASSEVSGVYEQYF.

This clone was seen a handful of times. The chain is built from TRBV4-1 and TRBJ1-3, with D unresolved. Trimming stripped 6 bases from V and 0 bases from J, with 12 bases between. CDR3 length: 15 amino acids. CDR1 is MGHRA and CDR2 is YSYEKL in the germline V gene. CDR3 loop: CASSSPAASGNTIYF. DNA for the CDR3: TGCGCCAGCAGTTCCCCGGCGGCCTCTGGAAACACCATATATTTT.

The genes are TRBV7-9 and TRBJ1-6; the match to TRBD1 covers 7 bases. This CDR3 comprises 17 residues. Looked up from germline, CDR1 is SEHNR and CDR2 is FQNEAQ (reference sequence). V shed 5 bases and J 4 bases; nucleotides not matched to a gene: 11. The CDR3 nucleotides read TGTGCCAGCAGCGCCGAACAGGGGTTCGGGTATAATTCACCCCTCCACTTT. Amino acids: CASSAEQGFGYNSPLHF.

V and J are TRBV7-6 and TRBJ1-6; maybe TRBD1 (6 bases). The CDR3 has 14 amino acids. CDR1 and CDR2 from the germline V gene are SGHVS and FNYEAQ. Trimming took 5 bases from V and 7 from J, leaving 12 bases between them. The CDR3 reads CASSRTGTNSPLHF. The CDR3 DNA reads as TGTGCCAGCAGCCGCACAGGGACCAATTCACCCCTCCACTTT. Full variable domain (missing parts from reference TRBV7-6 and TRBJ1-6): GAGVSQSPRYKVTKRGQDVALRCDPISGHVSLYWYRQALGQGPEFLTYFNYEAQQDKSGLPNDRFSAERPEGSISTLTIQRTEQRDSAMYRCASSRTGTNSPLHFGNGTRLTVT.

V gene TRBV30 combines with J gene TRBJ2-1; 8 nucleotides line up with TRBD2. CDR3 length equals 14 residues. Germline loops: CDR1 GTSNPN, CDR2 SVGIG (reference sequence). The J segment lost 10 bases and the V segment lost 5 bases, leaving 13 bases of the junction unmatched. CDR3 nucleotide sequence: TGTGCCTGGGGCTCCGGGGGGGGGACCCGGGAGCAGTTCTTC. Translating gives CAWGSGGGTREQFF. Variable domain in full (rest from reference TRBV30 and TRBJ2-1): SQTIHQWPATLVQPVGSPLSLECTVEGTSNPNLYWYRQAAGRGLQLLFYSVGIGQISSEVPQNLSASRPQDRQFILSSKKLLLSDSGFYLCAWGSGGGTREQFFGPGTRLTVL.

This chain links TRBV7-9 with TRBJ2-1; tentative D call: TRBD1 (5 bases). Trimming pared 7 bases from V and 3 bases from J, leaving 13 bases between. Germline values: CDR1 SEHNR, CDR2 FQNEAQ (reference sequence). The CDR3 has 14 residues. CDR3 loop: CASTRAGYYNEQFF. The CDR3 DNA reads TGTGCCAGCACTCGGGCAGGGTACTACAATGAGCAGTTCTTC. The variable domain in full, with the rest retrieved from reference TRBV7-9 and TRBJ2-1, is DTGVSQNPRHKITKRGQNVTFRCDPISEHNRLYWYRQTLGQGPEFLTYFQNEAQLEKSRLLSDRFSAERPKGSFSTLEIQRTEQGDSAMYLCASTRAGYYNEQFFGPGTRLTVL.

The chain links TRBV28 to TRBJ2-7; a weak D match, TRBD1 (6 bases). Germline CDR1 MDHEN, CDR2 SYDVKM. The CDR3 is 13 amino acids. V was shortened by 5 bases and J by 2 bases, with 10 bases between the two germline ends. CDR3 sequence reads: CASSLRTAYEQYF. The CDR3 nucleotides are TGTGCCAGCAGTCTCCGGACAGCCTACGAGCAGTACTTC.

The CDR3 protein is CASRPLGTGDYGYTF. In DNA, the CDR3 is TGTGCCAGCAGACCACTCGGAACAGGGGACTATGGCTACACCTTC. The chain is built from TRBV27 and TRBJ1-2, with 7 bases aligning to TRBD1. The CDR3 covers 15 residues. Germline loops: CDR1 MNHEY, CDR2 SMNVEV (reference sequence). V dropped 6 bases and J dropped 3; count of bases not matched to a gene: 10.

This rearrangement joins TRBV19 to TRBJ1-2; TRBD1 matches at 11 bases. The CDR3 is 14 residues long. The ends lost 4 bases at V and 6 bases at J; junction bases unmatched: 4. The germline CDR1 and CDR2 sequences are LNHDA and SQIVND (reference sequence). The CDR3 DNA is TGTGCCAGTAGTACCCCGGACAGGGGGCATGGCTACACCTTC. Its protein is CASSTPDRGHGYTF.

The CDR3 reads CASSLSGQETQYF. CDR3 nucleotides: TGTGCCAGCAGCCTCTCGGGCCAAGAGACCCAGTACTTC. This rearrangement joins TRBV2 to TRBJ2-5; D gene unclear. Germline-derived CDR1 and CDR2 are SNHLY and FYNNEI. Trimming cost V 6 bases and J 1 base, with 9 bases left between them. The CDR3 totals 13 residues.

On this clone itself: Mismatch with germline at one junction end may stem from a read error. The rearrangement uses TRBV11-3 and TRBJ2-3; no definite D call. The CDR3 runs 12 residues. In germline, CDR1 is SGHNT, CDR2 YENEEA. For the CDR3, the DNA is TGTGCCAGCAGCGTAGACTCAGATACGCAGTATTTT. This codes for CASSVDSDTQYF.

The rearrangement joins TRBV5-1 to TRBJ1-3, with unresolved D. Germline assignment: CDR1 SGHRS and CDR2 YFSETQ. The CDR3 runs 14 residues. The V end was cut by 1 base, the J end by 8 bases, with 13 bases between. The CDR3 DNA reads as TGCGCCAGCAGCTTGTATGGGAGCGCGGACACCATATATTTT. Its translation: CASSLYGSADTIYF.

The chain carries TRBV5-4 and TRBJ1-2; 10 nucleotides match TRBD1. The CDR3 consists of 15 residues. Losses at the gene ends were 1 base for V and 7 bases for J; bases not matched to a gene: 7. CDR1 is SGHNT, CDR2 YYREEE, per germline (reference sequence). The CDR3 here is CASSLWTGGLGGYTF. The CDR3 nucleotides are TGTGCCAGCAGCTTGTGGACAGGGGGTTTAGGTGGCTACACCTTC.

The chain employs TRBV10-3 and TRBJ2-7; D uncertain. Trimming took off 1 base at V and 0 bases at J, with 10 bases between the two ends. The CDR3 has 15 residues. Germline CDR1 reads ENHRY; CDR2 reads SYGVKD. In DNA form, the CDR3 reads TGTGCCATCAGTGAGTTCCCGGTTAGCTCCTACGAGCAGTACTTC. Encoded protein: CAISEFPVSSYEQYF.

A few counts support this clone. CDR3 DNA sequence: TGCGCCAGCCGAGAGACGGGGGTCGGGGGCTACACCTTC. Its translation: CASRETGVGGYTF. This chain joins TRBV10-2 and TRBJ1-2; possible D gene TRBD1, 5 bases. In germline, CDR1 is WSHSY, CDR2 SAAADI. The CDR3 has 13 residues. Trimming removed 8 bases from V and 8 bases from J, with 18 bases in between.

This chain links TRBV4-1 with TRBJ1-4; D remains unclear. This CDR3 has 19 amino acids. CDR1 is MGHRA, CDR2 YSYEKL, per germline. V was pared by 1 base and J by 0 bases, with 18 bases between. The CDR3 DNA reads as TGCGCCAGCAGCCAAGTTCTATCCGGCCGGACTGCAACTAATGAAAAACTGTTTTTT. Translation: CASSQVLSGRTATNEKLFF.

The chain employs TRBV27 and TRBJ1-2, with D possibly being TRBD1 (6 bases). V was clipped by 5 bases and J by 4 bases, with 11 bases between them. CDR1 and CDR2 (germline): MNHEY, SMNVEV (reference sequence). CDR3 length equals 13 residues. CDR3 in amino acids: CASSRGTLYGYTF. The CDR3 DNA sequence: TGTGCCAGCAGTCGAGGGACACTCTATGGCTACACCTTC.

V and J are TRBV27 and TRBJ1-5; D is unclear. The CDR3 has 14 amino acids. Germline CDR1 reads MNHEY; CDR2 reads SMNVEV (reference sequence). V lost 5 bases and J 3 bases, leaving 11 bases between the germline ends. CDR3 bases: TGTGCCAGCAGTCTGCTTGGGCTCAATCAGCCCCAGCATTTT. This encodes CASSLLGLNQPQHF.

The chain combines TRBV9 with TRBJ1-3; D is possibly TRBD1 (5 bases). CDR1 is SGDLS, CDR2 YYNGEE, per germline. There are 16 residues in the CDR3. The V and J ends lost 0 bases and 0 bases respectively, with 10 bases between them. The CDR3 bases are TGTGCCAGCAGCGTAGCTCCAGGGCTCTCTGGAAACACCATATATTTT. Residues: CASSVAPGLSGNTIYF.

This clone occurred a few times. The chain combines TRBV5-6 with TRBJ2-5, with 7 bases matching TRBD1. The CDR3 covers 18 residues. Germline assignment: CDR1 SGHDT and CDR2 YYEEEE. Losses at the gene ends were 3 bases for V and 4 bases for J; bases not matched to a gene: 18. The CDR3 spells CASSSKDRDPLWGETQYF. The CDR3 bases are TGTGCCAGCAGCTCCAAAGACAGGGACCCCCTTTGGGGAGAGACCCAGTACTTC.